A selection of T cell receptor beta chains follows, all from one sample in a study of blood T cell repertoires in COVID-19. The data were produced by immunoSEQ multiplex PCR, yet TCRdb's version contains in-frame clones alone and is incomplete. The sample lists around 55,000 clones, 90% occurring once. The specimen sequenced was peripheral blood. Source of these receptors: a middle-aged man with acute or convalescent COVID-19. CDR3s include the opening cysteine and the closing phenylalanine or tryptophan. A D gene is named only where the DNA matches it firmly. Clone size is shown for a subset of rows, as once, few, many or a class of expanded clone.

20	TRBD1	TRBV5-3	TRBJ2-7	.	TGTGCCAGAAGCTTTGGGCCCCCGCGGACAGGGGGCGAGTTTGGGTACGAGCAGTACTTC	CARSFGPPRTGGEFGYEQYF
15	TRBD1	TRBV28	TRBJ2-7	.	TGTGCCAGCAGCCGTGGACAGGGGGGCTCCTACGAGCAGTACTTC	CASSRGQGGSYEQYF
15	TRBD1	TRBV6-1	TRBJ1-6	.	TGTGCCAGCAGTCAAGCGGGGACAGGGGTGACACCCCTCCACTTT	CASSQAGTGVTPLHF
15	TRBD2	TRBV6-4	TRBJ2-1	.	TGTGCCAGCAGCTCTCTAGCGGGGGGTTACAATGAGCAGTTCTTC	CASSSLAGGYNEQFF
14	TRBD2	TRBV5-1	TRBJ2-1	.	TGCGCCAGCAGCTTCGGGACTACCGACAATGAGCAGTTCTTC	CASSFGTTDNEQFF
14	TRBD1	TRBV20-1	TRBJ2-1	.	TGCAGTGCTAGTTCCGGGACAGGGAACAATGAGCAGTTCTTC	CSASSGTGNNEQFF
15	.	TRBV6-4	TRBJ2-3	.	TGTGCCAGCAGTGACTCTAGTGGTTTCACAGATACGCAGTATTTT	CASSDSSGFTDTQYF
20	TRBD2	TRBV27	TRBJ2-7	.	TGTGCCAGCAGTCGCTCTATCCCGGGACTAGCGGGAGGACTCACCTACGAGCAGTACTTC	CASSRSIPGLAGGLTYEQYF
11	.	TRBV7-9	TRBJ2-5	.	TGTGCCAGCAGCTCCTATCCGACCCAGTACTTC	CASSSYPTQYF
15	.	TRBV11-3	TRBJ1-3	.	TGTGCCAGCAGCTTAATCCGGGGGTCAGGAAACACCATATATTTT	CASSLIRGSGNTIYF
15	TRBD1	TRBV5-1	TRBJ1-2	.	TGCGCCAGCAGCTTGGCGGGACAGGGTACCTATGGCTACACCTTC	CASSLAGQGTYGYTF
17	TRBD1	TRBV15	TRBJ2-5	.	TGTGCCACCAGCAGAGATTCGCACAGGGGGGTAAGGGAGACCCAGTACTTC	CATSRDSHRGVRETQYF
14	TRBD1	TRBV3-1/TRBV3-2	TRBJ1-1	.	TGTGCCAGCAGCCCGGACAGGCTGAACACTGAAGCTTTCTTT	CASSPDRLNTEAFF
15	.	TRBV9	TRBJ1-1	.	TGTGCCAGCAGCGTAGATTGGGCCTGGGACACTGAAGCTTTCTTT	CASSVDWAWDTEAFF
16	TRBD1	TRBV25-1	TRBJ1-2	.	TGTGCCAGCAGGGGGGGGACAGGGTGGACTAACTATGGCTACACCTTC	CASRGGTGWTNYGYTF
15	.	TRBV2	TRBJ2-5	.	TGTGCCAGCAGAACCCACAGCGGGTTCCAAGAGACCCAGTACTTC	CASRTHSGFQETQYF
19	TRBD1	TRBV5-1	TRBJ1-1	.	TGCGCCAGCAGCTTAAGAAGACAGGGCGCCTTAGGGATGAACACTGAAGCTTTCTTT	CASSLRRQGALGMNTEAFF
13	TRBD2	TRBV10-3	TRBJ2-1	.	TGTGCCATCAGGGCGGGAGCCAACAATGAGCAGTTCTTC	CAIRAGANNEQFF
13	TRBD1	TRBV4-1	TRBJ2-5	once	TGCGCCAGCAGCCCGACAGGGTGGCAGACCCAGTACTTC	CASSPTGWQTQYF
16	TRBD2	TRBV5-8	TRBJ2-7	.	TGTGCCAGCAGCTTGGGGCTAGCGGGAGTTTGGGACGAGCAGTACTTC	CASSLGLAGVWDEQYF
12	.	TRBV7-9	TRBJ2-3	.	TGTGCCAGCAGCTCTGTAGCAGATACGCAGTATTTT	CASSSVADTQYF
13	.	TRBV7-2	TRBJ2-7	once	TGTGCCAGCAGCTTACGTCCCTACTACGAGCAGTACTTC	CASSLRPYYEQYF